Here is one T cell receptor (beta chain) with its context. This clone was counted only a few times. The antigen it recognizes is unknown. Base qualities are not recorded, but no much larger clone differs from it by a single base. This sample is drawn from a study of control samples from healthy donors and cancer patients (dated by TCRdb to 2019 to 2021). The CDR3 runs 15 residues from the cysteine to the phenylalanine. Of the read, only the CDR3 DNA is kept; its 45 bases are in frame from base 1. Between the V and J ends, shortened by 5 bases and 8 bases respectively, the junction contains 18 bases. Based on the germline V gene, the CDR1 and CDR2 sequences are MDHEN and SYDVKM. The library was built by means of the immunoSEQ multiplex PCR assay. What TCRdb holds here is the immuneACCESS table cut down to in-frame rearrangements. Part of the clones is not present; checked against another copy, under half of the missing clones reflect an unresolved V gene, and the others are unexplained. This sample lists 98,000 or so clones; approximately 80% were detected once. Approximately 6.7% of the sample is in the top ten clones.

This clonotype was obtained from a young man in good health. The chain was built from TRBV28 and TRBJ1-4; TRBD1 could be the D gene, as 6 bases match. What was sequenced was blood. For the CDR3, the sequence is CASSLPTGLKEKLFF. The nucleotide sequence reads TGTGCCAGCAGTCTCCCGACAGGATTAAAGGAAAAACTGTTTTTT.